A selection of T cell receptor beta chains follows, all from one sample in a study of blood T cell repertoires in COVID-19. The data were produced by immunoSEQ multiplex PCR, yet TCRdb's version contains in-frame clones alone and is incomplete. The sample lists 300,000 to 350,000 clones, about nine tenths occurring once. The sequenced sample consisted of peripheral blood. These receptor sequences come from a woman between 55 and 75 years old with COVID-19, enrolled during active disease. CDR3s include the opening cysteine and the closing phenylalanine or tryptophan. The D gene is left open where the match is weak. Clone sizes are given selectively: once, few, many, or a class where the clone is expanded.

- TRBJ1-4 - TRBV18 CASSRGPSNEKLFF TGTGCCAGCTCACGGGGGCCAAGTAATGAAAAACTGTTTTTT
- TRBJ1-1 few TRBV5-1 CASSLESKSTEAFF TGCGCCAGCAGCTTGGAAAGTAAGAGCACTGAAGCTTTCTTT
TRBD2 TRBJ2-1 - TRBV3-1/TRBV3-2 CASSQALAGGRNEQFF TGTGCCAGCAGCCAAGCCCTAGCGGGGGGGCGGAATGAGCAGTTCTTC
TRBD2 TRBJ2-3 - TRBV7-9 CASSYPSGGSTDTQYF TGTGCCAGCAGCTACCCTAGCGGGGGTAGCACAGATACGCAGTATTTT
- TRBJ1-4 - TRBV27 CASSLSTGQHTNEKLFF TGTGCCAGCAGTTTATCGACTGGACAGCATACTAATGAAAAACTGTTTTTT
- TRBJ1-1 - TRBV6-5 CASSSRYTEAFF TGTGCCAGCAGTTCCAGGTACACTGAAGCTTTCTTT
- TRBJ1-2 - TRBV19 CASSLGHENYGYTF TGTGCCAGTAGTTTGGGACACGAAAACTATGGCTACACCTTC
TRBD1 TRBJ1-1 - TRBV19 CASRQGYTEAFF TGTGCCAGTAGACAGGGGTACACTGAAGCTTTCTTT
- TRBJ1-1 - TRBV6-1 CASTQPKEAFF TGTGCCAGCACCCAACCTAAGGAAGCTTTCTTT
- TRBJ1-5 once TRBV5-6 CASSLAIGGGQPQHF TGTGCCAGCAGCTTGGCGATCGGGGGGGGGCAGCCCCAGCATTTT
TRBD2 TRBJ2-3 - TRBV9 CASSPRGDLTDTQYF TGTGCCAGCAGCCCCCGGGGGGACCTCACAGATACGCAGTATTTT
TRBD1 TRBJ1-5 - TRBV19 CASSPTPGGHQPQHF TGTGCCAGTAGTCCCACCCCAGGGGGCCATCAGCCCCAGCATTTT
TRBD1 TRBJ2-3 - TRBV3-1/TRBV3-2 CASSHPGTGGITDTQYF TGTGCCAGCAGCCACCCGGGGACAGGCGGAATCACAGATACGCAGTATTTT
- TRBJ1-2 - TRBV28 CASNPGGWLQGGYTF TGTGCCAGCAATCCGGGTGGGTGGCTGCAGGGGGGCTACACCTTC
- TRBJ1-2 - TRBV5-1 CASRVDSTSGGYTF TGCGCCAGCCGAGTAGACAGTACCTCAGGTGGCTACACCTTC
TRBD1 TRBJ2-7 - TRBV5-5 CASRRQGAYEQYF TGTGCCAGCCGGAGACAGGGGGCTTACGAGCAGTACTTC